The clone carrying this T cell receptor (beta chain) was seen only a few times. Losses at the gene ends were 4 bases for V and 7 bases for J; bases not matched to a gene: 2. CDR3 length: 12 amino acids. Germline V gene data show CDR1 as PRHDT and CDR2 as FYEKMQ (reference sequence). Sequencing used immunoSEQ multiplex PCR; TCRdb keeps in-frame clones, though not all of them. Of about 130,000 clones listed, approximately 90% are singletons. The sample belongs to a study of blood T cell repertoires in COVID-19. As for the study in general: From T cells, B-cell-depleted T cells, or PBMCs came the material, which was cDNA or gDNA.

The rearrangement uses TRBV13 and TRBJ1-1; 8 nucleotides match TRBD1. The origin of this receptor is a man in his forties or fifties with acute or convalescent COVID-19. The sequenced material came from peripheral blood. In DNA, the CDR3 is TGTGCCAGCAGCTCAGGACAGGGTGAAGCTTTCTTT. Translation gives CASSSGQGEAFF.